This entry concerns a single TCR beta chain. Its antigen is still unknown. One end of the junction does not line up with germline, which may come from a read error. These reads were obtained on an Illumina HiSeq 1500. TCRdb passed the public sequencing reads through fastp at Q25 and MiXCR, retaining productive beta sequences. Identical CDR3 protein sequences are pooled into one entry, listed with their most common genes and DNA. This sample has 500,000 to 600,000 distinct CDR3 sequences in its table, and 16% of those were observed once. Of the sample, roughly a quarter falls within the top ten clones. This sample was taken from a study of T cell repertoires in cytomegalovirus infection (dated by TCRdb to about 2019). General notes on the study: The HLA type of each donor mattered for the analysis, because public TCR beta signatures pointed to carriage of CMV infection along with the matching HLA type. Summary of the overall study and its limitations: The ex vivo response was dominated by HLA-C-restricted CMV-specific TCR beta clonotypes, and the single most frequent clonotype in two of eight donors was supplied by these HLA-C-restricted clonotypes. Cumulative frequency of public TCR beta family members discriminated carriers of CMV infection plus the relevant HLA type in this cohort and an independent approximately 400-donor cohort.

Measured from the cysteine to the phenylalanine, the CDR3 is 15 residues long. Only the CDR3 region is kept as DNA, spanning 45 bases read in frame from base 1. As encoded in the germline V gene, CDR1 is MDHEN while CDR2 is SYDVKM. This TCR was recovered from a human donor in good health (CMV status not recorded). Some clones in this sample may be carry-over from other donors' samples. The specimen sequenced was CD8+ T cells from PBMCs. The chain uses TRBV28 and TRBJ2-7; TRBD1 could be the D gene, as 6 bases match. The DNA is as follows: TGTGCCAGCAGTCTATGGGGGCAGACCGCCTACGAGCAGTACTTC. It encodes CASSLWGQTAYEQYF.